This entry features one T cell receptor beta chain sequence. The antigen remains undetermined. The data derive from a study of T cells and Merkel cell carcinoma outcomes. Study-wide points: Reportedly, T-cell repertoire with density predicts Merkel cell carcinoma outcomes.

The germline gives CDR1 SGHAT, CDR2 FQDESV (reference sequence). The V end was cut by 1 base, the J end by 6 bases, with 18 bases between. The CDR3 covers 16 residues. Data came from immunoSEQ multiplex PCR; TCRdb stores just in-frame clones and leaves some out. In the table there are under 2,000 clones, more than 85% of which are singletons. The chain recombines TRBV11-1 with TRBJ1-2, with D possibly being TRBD1 (6 bases). The material sequenced was tumor tissue from Merkel cell carcinoma. The clonotype was recovered from a human donor with Merkel cell carcinoma. CDR3 nucleotide sequence: TGTGCCAGCAGCTTAGATCCGACAGGCGGTTTAGATGGCTACACCTTC. This codes for CASSLDPTGGLDGYTF.